This TCR beta chain was profiled in a study of T-cell reconstitution after alpha-beta-depleted transplantation in children. Whole-study results and caveats: At one year after transplant, newly produced T cells mostly accounted for T-cell counts and diversity. Expanded graft clones numbering several hundred reportedly gave rise to alpha-beta T cells about two months after transplant. The study traced high day-60 TCRbeta diversity in some patients to surviving recipient T cells and thymic progenitors.

The CDR3 has 17 amino acids. V gave up 7 bases and J gave up 1 base; unmatched junction bases: 12. A note on this clonotype: Its matching antigen is unknown.

The TCRbeta library was prepared with unique molecular identifiers. TCRdb recomputed calls from the PCR reads with MiXCR, one row per CDR3 protein. The data contain fewer than 350,000 distinct CDR3 sequences, more than 9% of them singletons. Source: peripheral blood, taken 180 days after TCRalphabeta/CD19-depleted stem cell transplant. The sequence was obtained from a male patient between 2 and 10 years old who had a stem cell transplant for chronic granulomatous disease, so the T cells may come from the graft donor. This rearrangement joins TRBV12-3 or TRBV12-4 to TRBJ2-2; TRBD1 aligns across 7 bases. CDR3 amino acids: CASTRGQTTLNTGELFF. CDR3 in DNA: TGTGCCAGCACGAGGGGACAGACTACATTGAACACCGGGGAGCTGTTTTTT.